This T cell receptor (beta chain) was retrieved from a study of blood T cell repertoires in COVID-19. TCRdb keeps only in-frame clones here, not all; method: immunoSEQ multiplex PCR. The sample has about 320,000 clones, 85% seen once. V was pared by 3 bases and J by 5 bases, with 11 bases between. Looked up from germline, CDR1 is SQVTM and CDR2 is ANQGSEA. The CDR3 loop spans 12 amino acids. This receptor was obtained from a woman younger than 45 who had been exposed to COVID-19. The rearrangement uses TRBV29-1 and TRBJ2-7; perhaps TRBD1 as D (5 bases). Sequenced: PBMCs or T cells enriched from blood (not recorded which). The CDR3 is CSVEGQGHEQYF. In nucleotides, the CDR3 is TGCAGCGTTGAGGGGCAGGGTCACGAGCAGTACTTC.